The 8 T cell receptor beta chains listed next were all sequenced from one sample in a study of blood T cell repertoires in COVID-19. Method: immunoSEQ multiplex PCR; TCRdb's copy keeps in-frame clones and lacks some. The table includes more than 95,000 clones, around 86% detected once. The source material was peripheral blood. These receptors all stem from a man older than 75 with active or convalescent COVID-19.

V gene TRBV9 combines with J gene TRBJ2-1, with TRBD2 as a possible D gene (5 bases). Trimming took off 0 bases at V and 3 bases at J, with 10 bases between the two ends. Germline V CDR1 and CDR2: SGDLS, YYNGEE. This CDR3 has 15 amino acids. CDR3 nucleotide sequence: TGTGCCAGCAGCGTAGAAGGAGCGGACTACAATGAGCAGTTCTTC. Its translation: CASSVEGADYNEQFF.

The chain combines TRBV14 with TRBJ2-7; D gene unclear. Germline values: CDR1 SGHDN, CDR2 FVKESK. This CDR3 is built from 17 residues. The V and J ends lost 0 bases and 0 bases respectively, with 15 bases between them. The DNA of the CDR3 is TGTGCCAGCAGCCAAGAGTTTTCCCCAGGTTACTCCTACGAGCAGTACTTC. It yields the protein CASSQEFSPGYSYEQYF. Complete variable domain (other parts from reference TRBV14 and TRBJ2-7): EAGVTQFPSHSVIEKGQTVTLRCDPISGHDNLYWYRRVMGKEIKFLLHFVKESKQDESGMPNNRFLAERTGGTYSTLKVQPAELEDSGVYFCASSQEFSPGYSYEQYFGPGTRLTVT.

The J gene is TRBJ2-7, the V gene TRBV12-5, with 9 bases that match TRBD1. Germline V gives CDR1 LGHNT, CDR2 FRNRAP. Germline trimming cut 6 bases from V and 0 bases from J; bases unmatched to any gene: 6. The CDR3 runs to 15 residues. CDR3 sequence reads: CASGLNRGLSYEQYF. DNA for the CDR3: TGTGCTAGTGGGTTAAACAGGGGGCTCTCCTACGAGCAGTACTTC.

This chain connects TRBV7-3 to TRBJ1-1; the D gene is possibly TRBD1 (5 bases). The CDR3 loop spans 13 amino acids. The germline V gene encodes CDR1 SGHTA and CDR2 FQGTGA. V lost 6 bases and J 1 base, leaving 9 bases between the germline ends. The CDR3 region is CASRYRRNTEAFF. In DNA form, the CDR3 reads TGTGCCAGCAGATACAGGAGGAACACTGAAGCTTTCTTT.

Remarks on this clone: At one end, the junction sequence differs from germline, possibly due to a read error. The gene calls are TRBV7-2 and TRBJ2-3, with 7 bases identical to TRBD2. The CDR3 runs 14 residues. The germline V gene encodes CDR1 SGHTA and CDR2 FQGNSA. The CDR3 is CASSAGGTTNTQYF. The DNA of the CDR3 is TGTGCCAGCAGCGCCGGGGGGACCACAAATACGCAGTATTTT.

The CDR3 is CASSYPGQSQYF. CDR3 nucleotide sequence: TGTGCCAGCAGTTACCCAGGGCAATCCCAGTACTTC. This chain uses TRBV6-5 with TRBJ2-5; maybe TRBD1 (5 bases). The V end lost 2 bases, the J end lost 9 bases, and 10 bases lay between the germline ends. The length of the CDR3 is 12 residues. CDR1 and CDR2 from the germline V gene are MNHEY and SVGAGI.

The chain uses TRBV7-2 and TRBJ1-2, with no clear D. From germline, CDR1 is SGHTA and CDR2 FQGNSA. This CDR3 has 17 amino acids. The V and J ends lost 0 bases and 0 bases respectively, with 14 bases between them. CDR3 DNA sequence: TGTGCCAGCAGCTTAGCGAATCGAGAGAGCGCTAACTATGGCTACACCTTC. This translates into CASSLANRESANYGYTF.

The gene calls are TRBV9 and TRBJ1-4; D uncertain. The ends were cut back, 4 bases at V and 8 bases at J, with 12 bases in the middle. CDR3 size: 13 residues. CDR1 is SGDLS and CDR2 is YYNGEE in the germline V gene. This CDR3 reads CASSPPHLEKLFF. CDR3 in DNA: TGTGCCAGCAGCCCACCCCACTTAGAAAAACTGTTTTTT.